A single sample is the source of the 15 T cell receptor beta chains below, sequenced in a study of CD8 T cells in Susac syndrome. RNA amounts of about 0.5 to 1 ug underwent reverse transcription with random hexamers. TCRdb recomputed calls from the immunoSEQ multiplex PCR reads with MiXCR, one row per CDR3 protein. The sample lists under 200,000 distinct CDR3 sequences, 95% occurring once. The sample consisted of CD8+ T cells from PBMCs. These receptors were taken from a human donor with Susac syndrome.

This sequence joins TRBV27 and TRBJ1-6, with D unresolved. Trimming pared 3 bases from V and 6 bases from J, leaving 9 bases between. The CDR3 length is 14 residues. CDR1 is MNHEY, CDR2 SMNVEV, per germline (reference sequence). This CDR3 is CASSFRSPNSPLHF. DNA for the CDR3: TGTGCCAGCAGTTTCAGAAGCCCTAATTCACCCCTCCACTTT.

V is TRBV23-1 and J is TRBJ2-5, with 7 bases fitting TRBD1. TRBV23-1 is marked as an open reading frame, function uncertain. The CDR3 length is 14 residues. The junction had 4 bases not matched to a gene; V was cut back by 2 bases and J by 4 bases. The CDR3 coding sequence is TGCGCCAGCAGTCAACAACAGGGGATAGAGACCCAGTACTTC. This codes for CASSQQQGIETQYF.

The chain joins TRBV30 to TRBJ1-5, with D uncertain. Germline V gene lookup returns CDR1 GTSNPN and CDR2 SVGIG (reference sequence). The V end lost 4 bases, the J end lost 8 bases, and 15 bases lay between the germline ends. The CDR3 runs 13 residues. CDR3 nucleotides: TGTGCCTGGACCAAGTCGGGGATCGAGCCCCAGCATTTT. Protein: CAWTKSGIEPQHF. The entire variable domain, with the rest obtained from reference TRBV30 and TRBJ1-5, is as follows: SQTIHQWPATLVQPVGSPLSLECTVEGTSNPNLYWYRQAAGRGLQLLFYSVGIGQISSEVPQNLSASRPQDRQFILSSKKLLLSDSGFYLCAWTKSGIEPQHFGDGTRLSIL.

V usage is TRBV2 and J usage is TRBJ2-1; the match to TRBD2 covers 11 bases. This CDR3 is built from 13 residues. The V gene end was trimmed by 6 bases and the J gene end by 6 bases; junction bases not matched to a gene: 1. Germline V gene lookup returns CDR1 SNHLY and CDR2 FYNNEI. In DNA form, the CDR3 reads TGTGCCAGCAGAACTAGCGGGAGCAATGAGCAGTTCTTC. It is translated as CASRTSGSNEQFF.

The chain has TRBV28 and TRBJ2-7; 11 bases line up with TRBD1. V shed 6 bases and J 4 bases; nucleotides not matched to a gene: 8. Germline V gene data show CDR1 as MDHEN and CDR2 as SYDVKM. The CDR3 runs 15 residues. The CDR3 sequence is CASRLPGQGVYEQYF. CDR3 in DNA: TGTGCCAGCAGGCTCCCGGGACAGGGGGTTTACGAGCAGTACTTC.

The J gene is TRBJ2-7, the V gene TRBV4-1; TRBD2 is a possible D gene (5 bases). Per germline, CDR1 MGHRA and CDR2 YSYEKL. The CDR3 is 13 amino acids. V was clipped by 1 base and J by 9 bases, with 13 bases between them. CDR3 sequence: CASSQAGNWGQYF. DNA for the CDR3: TGCGCCAGCAGCCAAGCGGGGAACTGGGGGCAGTACTTC.

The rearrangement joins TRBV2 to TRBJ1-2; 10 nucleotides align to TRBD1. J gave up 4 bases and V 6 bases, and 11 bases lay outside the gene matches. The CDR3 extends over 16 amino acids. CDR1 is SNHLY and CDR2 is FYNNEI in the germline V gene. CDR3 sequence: CASSAGQGRLGYGYTF. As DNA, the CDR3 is TGTGCCAGCAGCGCGGGACAGGGGAGGTTAGGCTATGGCTACACCTTC.

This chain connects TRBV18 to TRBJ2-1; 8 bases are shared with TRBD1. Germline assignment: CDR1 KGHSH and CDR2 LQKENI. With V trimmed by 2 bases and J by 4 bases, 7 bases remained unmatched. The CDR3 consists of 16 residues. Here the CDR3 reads CASSPEGQGAYNEQFF. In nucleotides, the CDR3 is TGTGCCAGCTCACCAGAGGGCCAGGGGGCTTACAATGAGCAGTTCTTC.

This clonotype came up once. CDR3 in amino acids: CSALQNTEAFF. The CDR3 nucleotides are TGCAGTGCTCTACAGAACACTGAAGCTTTCTTT. The chain uses TRBV20-1 and TRBJ1-1, with D unclear. The ends were cut back, 5 bases at V and 1 base at J, with 5 bases in the middle. Germline V lookup: CDR1 DFQATT, CDR2 SNEGSKA (reference sequence). CDR3 size: 11 residues.

CDR3 amino acids: CSANEGYTF. In DNA, the CDR3 is TGCAGTGCTAACGAGGGCTACACCTTC. The chain employs TRBV20-1 and TRBJ1-2, with D hard to call. Trimming removed 4 bases from V and 8 bases from J, with 5 bases in between. The germline gives CDR1 DFQATT, CDR2 SNEGSKA (reference sequence). The length of the CDR3 is 9 residues.

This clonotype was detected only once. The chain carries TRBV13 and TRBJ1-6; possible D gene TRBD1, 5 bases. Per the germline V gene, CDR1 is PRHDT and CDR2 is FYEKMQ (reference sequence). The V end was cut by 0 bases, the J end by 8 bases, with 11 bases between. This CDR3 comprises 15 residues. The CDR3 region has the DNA TGTGCCAGCAGCTTAGGGCGGGGGAAGGATTCACCCCTCCACTTT. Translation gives CASSLGRGKDSPLHF.

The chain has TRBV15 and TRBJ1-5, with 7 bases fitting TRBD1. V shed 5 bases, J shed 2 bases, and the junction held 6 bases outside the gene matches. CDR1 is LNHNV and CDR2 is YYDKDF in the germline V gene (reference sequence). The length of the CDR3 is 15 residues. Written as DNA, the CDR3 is TGTGCCACCAGCCCCCAGACAGGGCGCAATCAGCCCCAGCATTTT. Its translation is CATSPQTGRNQPQHF.

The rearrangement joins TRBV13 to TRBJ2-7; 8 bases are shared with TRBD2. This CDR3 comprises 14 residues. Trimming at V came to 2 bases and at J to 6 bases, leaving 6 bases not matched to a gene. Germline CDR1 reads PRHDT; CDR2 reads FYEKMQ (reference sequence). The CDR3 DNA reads TGTGCCAGCAGCTTATCAGCGGGAGTAACCGAGCAGTACTTC. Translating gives CASSLSAGVTEQYF.

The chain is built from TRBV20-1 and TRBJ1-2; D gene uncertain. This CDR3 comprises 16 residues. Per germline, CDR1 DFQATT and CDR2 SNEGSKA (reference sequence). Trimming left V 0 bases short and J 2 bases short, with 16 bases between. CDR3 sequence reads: CSARDNRARDNYGYTF. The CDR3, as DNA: TGCAGTGCTAGAGATAATAGGGCGAGAGACAACTATGGCTACACCTTC.

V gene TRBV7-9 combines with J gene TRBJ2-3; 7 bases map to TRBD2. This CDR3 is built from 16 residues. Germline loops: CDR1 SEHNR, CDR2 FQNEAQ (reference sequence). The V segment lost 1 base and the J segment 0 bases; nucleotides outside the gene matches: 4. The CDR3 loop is CASSLGLAVSTDTQYF. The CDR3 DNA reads TGTGCCAGCAGCTTAGGTCTAGCGGTTAGCACAGATACGCAGTATTTT.